The clone carrying this T cell receptor (beta chain) came up a few times. Patients presented with locally advanced or metastatic urothelial carcinoma. This sample is drawn from a study of PD-L1 blockade in urothelial cancer. On the study more broadly: About 90% of the roughly 30 patients were men who had bladder-origin urothelial cancer.

Assay: immunoSEQ multiplex PCR; the TCRdb copy retains only in-frame clones and omits some. The sample lists 45,000 to 50,000 clones, approximately 88% occurring once. This specimen consisted of PBMCs, obtained around atezolizumab (anti-PD-L1) treatment. This clonotype originated in an elderly man with urothelial cancer.

The CDR3 DNA reads as TGTGCCAGCAGCTTGGACAGGCTCTATGGCTACACCTTC. This gives the protein CASSLDRLYGYTF. The genes are TRBV5-6 and TRBJ1-2, with D tentatively TRBD1 (5 bases). CDR1 is SGHDT, CDR2 YYEEEE, per germline. Between the trimmed V and J ends, which lost 0 bases and 4 bases, there was a span of 7 bases. The CDR3 length is 13 residues.